The sequence of this TCR beta chain was determined in a study of control samples from healthy donors and cancer patients. V was pared by 3 bases and J by 6 bases, with 8 bases between. CDR3 size: 13 residues. Assay used: immunoSEQ multiplex PCR; TCRdb lists only in-frame clones, some missing. The repertoire holds 55,000 to 80,000 clones, roughly nine tenths seen once, with 5% to 7% in the top ten. This receptor was obtained from a man aged 55 to 70 with colorectal cancer. This chain connects TRBV12-3 or TRBV12-4 to TRBJ1-4; tentative D call: TRBD1 (5 bases). The sequencing input was PBMCs. The CDR3 here is CASSLGRDEKLFF. CDR3 sequence (DNA): TGTGCCAGCAGTTTGGGCAGGGATGAAAAACTGTTTTTT.